Sequencing of this T cell receptor (beta chain) was carried out in a study of cytomegalovirus exposure and HLA in healthy donors listed by TCRdb under 2017. For the study in its entirety: In an earlier analysis of approximately 640 of the donors, about 260 Gb of sequence data and 90 million to 120 million unique TCR beta sequences from 180 million or so T cells were reported. In a later analysis, previously published TCR beta repertoires from several hundred donors were re-analyzed and high-resolution HLA genotyping was added so that TCR occurrence patterns could be studied. A later genetic analysis took genome-wide SNP genotypes for about 55% of the 666 donors and used that subset as a discovery cohort. Among some 400 genotyped donors of the cohort, an average of around 250,000 unique TCR beta nucleotide sequences was sequenced per donor, of which about 18% were non-productive. All discovery cohort repertoires had been generated on a single sequencing platform. Donor age, sex, ethnicity and CMV serostatus were compiled together with the repertoire data. The study used immunosequencing to profile the T cell repertoires of more than 650 subjects and linked those repertoires to cytomegalovirus serostatus. Both class I and class II loci were covered by HLA typing, at four-digit resolution. A handful of DR-DQ haplotypes were handled as single units for association and clustering because linkage in the cohort was strong. An earlier analysis of around 540 of the donors applied high-throughput TCR beta sequencing to assess whether each TCR beta V gene segment acted as functional or pseudogenic. The study aimed to test whether signatures of past pathogen exposure could be identified by cataloging public T cell receptors. The number of donors typed differed by locus, with about 629-630 for A, B, C, DRB1 and DQB1, 522 for DQA1, 600 to 610 for DPA1, and 400 to 490 for DPB1. Along with the approximately 700-subject first cohort, a separate validation cohort of over 90 different subjects was used. High-throughput TCR immunosequencing, statistical association of individual TCRs with disease status, and machine learning were combined to predict cytomegalovirus infection status. Of the roughly 430 genotyped donors, approximately 83% fell in the genetic ancestry cluster associated with self-reported Caucasian donors. Roughly 300 gigabases of sequencing data and tens of millions of unique TCR sequences made up an early release that covered some 640 HLA-typed donors. In the later analysis, no new phenotypic data were used to find candidate immune exposures; instead, reliance was placed on TCR beta sequences and their occurrence across donors. Paper-wide results and their limitations: In vitro tests confirmed that three of the cytomegalovirus-associated TCR beta chains recognize cytomegalovirus antigens. A later analysis found that most CMV-associated TCR beta chains appeared HLA-restricted, with HLA associations seemingly driven largely by CMV exposure. Linkage disequilibrium might explain the correlated functional status among segregating V segments, but an unknown experimental factor could not be excluded. In an earlier analysis of roughly 560 of the donors, most TCR beta V segments were observed in productive rearrangements about 87% or about 30% of the time, broadly matching IMGT annotations. When HLA alleles, especially DR and DQ, strongly co-occurred, TCR associations were difficult to assign to individual alleles. In both the original and validation cohorts, the classifier was reported to diagnose cytomegalovirus status with high specificity and sensitivity. In the study, some 160 TCR beta chains were listed as associated with cytomegalovirus. Sequencing depth was assumed to be roughly uniform across donors in the presence/absence analyses, though that assumption may not hold. CMV serostatus was the only immune exposure information available for the cohort. According to a later analysis, parvovirus B19, influenza, CMV and Epstein-Barr virus appeared linked to several top co-occurrence clusters. In a later genetic analysis, a missense DCLRE1C variant was associated with V-gene and J-gene trimming of TCR beta chains, and the association was replicated in an independent cohort. In a later genetic analysis, fewer N-insertions in productive TCRs were reported among donors in an Asian-associated ancestry cluster than the approximately 670-donor mean. While some public TCRs were present in many individuals, most TCR sequences turned up only very rarely across donors. HLA typing was unavailable for some donors at each locus, so association tests used only the typed subset. Compared with equally common non-associated chains, HLA-associated TCR beta chains in a later analysis were more clonally expanded and had lower generation probabilities. In a later analysis, the rate of TCR association differed among HLA loci, with DRB1 alleles having the most associated TCRs and HLA-C alleles having the fewest. A cluster of highly shared sequence variants was judged likely to be a technical artifact of the sequencing pipeline. At a false discovery rate of 0.05, a later analysis linked 15,000 to 20,000 TCR beta sequences to specific HLA alleles. A further reported finding was that TCR beta sequences accurately predicted the HLA-A and HLA-B alleles for most subjects in the first cohort. The authors suggested that the approach could potentially be generalized to other disease states and immunological phenotypes. Approximately 18 rarely observed V segments, including chromosome 9 orphons, were excluded from the earlier analysis of almost 600 of the donors because counts were too low. In this cohort, only TCR beta chains were sequenced, and detectable features were limited by the absence of alpha or paired-chain data.

The library relied on the immunoSEQ multiplex PCR assay. A mixture of 60 forward primers for TCR Vbeta segments and 13 reverse primers for TCR Jbeta segments was used in the multiplex PCR. The CDR3 region of rearranged TCR beta genes was amplified from genomic DNA with a multiplex PCR assay. The Illumina HiSeq System was used to sequence the amplified TCR beta libraries as 87-base-pair reads. In the paper's pipeline: A later analysis tallied some 79 million unique TCR beta chains across the 700 or so repertoires, and 10 million to 11 million of those chains were shared by two or more donors. Raw reads were error-corrected and collapsed into unique sequences with a nearest-neighbor algorithm that merged closely related sequences to remove PCR and sequencing errors. To assign V, D and J gene segments, CDR3 sequences were aligned to IMGT reference sequences. For a sequence to be retained, at least a six-nucleotide match to both a V gene segment and a J gene segment was required. Rearrangements were called productive when the CDR3 lacked stop codons and stayed in frame with V and J; all others were non-productive. Following IMGT convention, CDR3 was defined as the stretch from the second conserved V-encoded cysteine up to the conserved J-encoded phenylalanine. The earlier analysis of some 600 of the donors excluded sequences that lacked an unambiguous match to a single V gene segment. In an earlier analysis of a few hundred of the donors, V segments were called functional above 56.7% productive rearrangements and were called segregating when the between-donor standard deviation exceeded 5%. A statistical classification framework was built for diagnosing cytomegalovirus status from the catalog of TCR beta chain sequences. V and J gene assignment, in a later analysis, came from comparing TCR nucleotide sequences with IMGT/GENE-DB human TR gene sequences. In a later analysis, CDR3 sequences and most-parsimonious VDJ recombination scenarios were assigned using the TCRdist pipeline. In a later analysis, each TCR beta chain was defined by its CDR3 amino acid sequence together with its V-gene family, and reads lacking a unique V-gene family were excluded. To address suspected cross-contamination and a sequencing artifact, a later analysis removed some 620 highly shared, low-generation-probability nucleotide sequences. A later analysis calculated a clonal expansion index for each public chain from normalized within-repertoire ranks of inferred template counts. In a later analysis, generation probabilities were computed with a VDJ recombination model fitted to out-of-frame rearrangements, and the resulting probabilities were checked against IGoR. A later analysis scored TCR-TCR, TCR-HLA and TCR-CMV co-occurrence with hypergeometric tests, applying a repertoire-size bias correction to TCR pairs. A later analysis estimated false discovery rates by permuting HLA or CMV assignments 20 times. In a later analysis, co-occurring TCRs were grouped using DBSCAN, and TCRdist sequence similarity was added for clustering within HLA-allele-positive subsets. For co-occurrence clustering, repertoires with fewer than 30,000 or more than 120,000 public chains were excluded, along with four to six repertoires with anomalous nucleotide sharing. TCRdb took over this immuneACCESS table, retaining in-frame rearrangements with V and J assigned. Such tables are incomplete; in checked studies, under half of the missing clones stem from an unresolved V gene, and the remainder is unexplained. The V and J calls and the clone size are those of that table, but D and trimming were determined from the DNA. The sample table holds 210,000 or so clones, of which roughly 73% were seen once. 2.1% of the sample is in the top ten clones.

The cohort consisted of 666 healthy bone marrow donors. Cohort members were all nominally healthy when sampled, although unrecorded immune exposures were likely present. The donor was CMV seropositive and belonged to the group of 250 to 350 seropositive cohort members. A peripheral blood sample was provided by each donor, and peripheral blood mononuclear cells were used for TCR beta sequencing. Genomic DNA was extracted from the blood cell samples with the Qiagen DNeasy Blood Extraction Kit. About this clone itself: Its target antigen remains unknown. No per-base quality is available; no much larger clone lies one base away.

The receptor was derived from a woman aged 25 to 39 in good health and CMV-seropositive. Sequencing used PBMCs.

The CDR3 reads CASSERTGFQPQHF. The DNA sequence is as follows: TGTGCCAGCAGTGAACGGACAGGGTTTCAGCCCCAGCATTTT. Rearrangement joined TRBV2 to TRBJ1-5, with TRBD1 matching 8 junction bases. Unmatched junction bases come to 3, with V trimmed by 2 bases and J by 6 bases. CDR1 and CDR2 are drawn from the germline V gene: SNHLY, FYNNEI. Spanning cysteine to phenylalanine, the CDR3 consists of 14 amino acids. CDR3 DNA only is kept here, 42 bases in frame from base 1.